A single sample is the source of the 17 T cell receptor beta chains below, sequenced in a study of blood T cell repertoires in COVID-19. Produced via immunoSEQ multiplex PCR; TCRdb's table is partial and in-frame only. The sample carries 200,000 to 250,000 clones, around 80% recorded once. Input material: peripheral blood. The receptor source for this set is a woman in her forties with active or convalescent COVID-19.

This clone was detected only once. V is TRBV27 and J is TRBJ1-5; 7 nucleotides agree with TRBD1. Germline CDR1 reads MNHEY; CDR2 reads SMNVEV (reference sequence). The length of the CDR3 is 16 residues. The ends lost 6 bases at V and 0 bases at J; junction bases unmatched: 8. CDR3 residues: CASRRASGGSNQPQHF. CDR3 coding DNA: TGTGCCAGCAGACGCGCCTCAGGGGGTAGCAATCAGCCCCAGCATTTT.

The V gene is TRBV7-2, the J gene TRBJ1-1; D gene unclear. CDR1 is SGHTA, CDR2 FQGNSA, per germline. The CDR3 is 15 amino acids. The V end was cut by 1 base, the J end by 0 bases, with 9 bases between. The CDR3, as DNA: TGTGCCAGCAGCTTAGAATATACTTTGAACACTGAAGCTTTCTTT. Its protein product is CASSLEYTLNTEAFF.

In its sample, this clone was seen once. The gene calls are TRBV2 and TRBJ1-1; 7 nucleotides align to TRBD1. Trimming cost V 6 bases and J 0 bases; bases outside gene matches: 7. Germline V CDR1 and CDR2: SNHLY, FYNNEI. The CDR3 extends over 15 amino acids. In DNA form, the CDR3 reads TGTGCCAGCAGCGTGGACAGGACCCTGAACACTGAAGCTTTCTTT. It is translated as CASSVDRTLNTEAFF.

The chain carries TRBV19 and TRBJ1-5; a weak D match, TRBD1 (5 bases). Per germline, CDR1 LNHDA and CDR2 SQIVND (reference sequence). CDR3 length: 17 residues. The V and J ends lost 4 bases and 0 bases respectively, with 16 bases between them. The CDR3, as DNA: TGTGCCAGTAGTACTGGGCAGGGCCTTTATAGCAATCAGCCCCAGCATTTT. Translating it yields CASSTGQGLYSNQPQHF.

This clone appeared a single time. The chain carries TRBV28 and TRBJ2-7; 7 nucleotides match TRBD2. Germline values: CDR1 MDHEN, CDR2 SYDVKM. CDR3 length: 15 amino acids. V was clipped by 8 bases and J by 3 bases; unmatched bases: 13. The CDR3 is CASRRAGKTHYEQYV. The CDR3 region has the DNA TGTGCCAGCCGGAGAGCGGGGAAGACACACTACGAGCAGTACGTC.

This chain links TRBV5-1 with TRBJ1-6, with 8 nucleotides matching TRBD1. The length of the CDR3 is 16 residues. Losses at the gene ends were 4 bases for V and 7 bases for J; bases not matched to a gene: 10. Germline lookup yields CDR1 SGHRS and CDR2 YFSETQ. CDR3 region: CASSRLQGAHNSPLHF. The CDR3 nucleotides are TGCGCCAGCAGCAGACTTCAGGGGGCCCACAATTCACCCCTCCACTTT. The full variable domain, with the rest looked up from reference TRBV5-1 and TRBJ1-6, is KAGVTQTPRYLIKTRGQQVTLSCSPISGHRSVSWYQQTPGQGLQFLFEYFSETQRNKGNFPGRFSGRQFSNSRSEMNVSTLELGDSALYLCASSRLQGAHNSPLHFGNGTRLTVT.

The rearrangement uses TRBV7-3 and TRBJ2-1; possibly TRBD2 for D (7 bases). From germline, CDR1 is SGHTA and CDR2 FQGTGA. There are 16 residues in the CDR3. V was trimmed by 4 bases and J by 4 bases, leaving 17 bases between them. CDR3 sequence reads: CASSYTGGLTYNEQFF. The DNA of the CDR3 is TGTGCCAGCAGCTATACGGGGGGCCTCACATACAATGAGCAGTTCTTC.

The chain has TRBV30 and TRBJ1-2; 8 bases are a match to TRBD1. Germline CDR1 is GTSNPN and CDR2 is SVGIG (reference sequence). This CDR3 has 12 amino acids. Germline trimming cut 4 bases from V and 10 bases from J; bases unmatched to any gene: 8. CDR3 loop: CAWNDGQGAYTF. The CDR3 nucleotides are TGTGCCTGGAATGACGGACAGGGCGCCTACACCTTC.

V is TRBV4-1 and J is TRBJ1-2; D gene uncertain. Germline values: CDR1 MGHRA, CDR2 YSYEKL. V was pared by 0 bases and J by 6 bases, with 23 bases between. The CDR3 sequence is 18 residues long. The CDR3 reads CASSQEKGLRNLRDGYTF. The CDR3 DNA reads as TGCGCCAGCAGCCAAGAAAAAGGACTGAGGAACCTTAGAGATGGCTACACCTTC.

This sequence joins TRBV7-3 and TRBJ2-1; 8 bases are a match to TRBD1. The CDR3 is 16 amino acids. Losses at the gene ends were 1 base for V and 5 bases for J; bases not matched to a gene: 7. Germline V CDR1 and CDR2: SGHTA, FQGTGA. CDR3 nucleotides: TGTGCCAGCAGCTTAAGGACAGGGAAGACCCACAATGAGCAGTTCTTC. It is translated as CASSLRTGKTHNEQFF. Looking up the rest from reference TRBV7-3 and TRBJ2-1 gives the full variable domain: GAGVSQTPSNKVTEKGKYVELRCDPISGHTALYWYRQSLGQGPEFLIYFQGTGAADDSGLPNDRFFAVRPEGSVSTLKIQRTERGDSAVYLCASSLRTGKTHNEQFFGPGTRLTVL.

J is TRBJ2-5 and V is TRBV28; weak D call: TRBD2 (6 bases). The V and J ends lost 4 bases and 4 bases respectively, with 22 bases between them. The CDR3 totals 17 residues. CDR1 and CDR2 (germline): MDHEN, SYDVKM. The CDR3, as DNA: TGTGCCAGCAGTTACCTTGGCCGAAGCGCCGGGAGAGAGACCCAGTACTTC. The encoded protein is CASSYLGRSAGRETQYF.

This chain links TRBV2 with TRBJ2-3, with 13 bases lining up with TRBD2. The J segment lost 1 base and the V segment lost 7 bases, leaving 8 bases of the junction unmatched. The CDR3 loop spans 17 amino acids. Germline V lookup: CDR1 SNHLY, CDR2 FYNNEI. The CDR3 loop is CASIRTSGGGGTDTQYF. The CDR3 coding sequence is TGTGCCAGCATCCGGACTAGCGGGGGCGGGGGCACAGATACGCAGTATTTT.

Regarding this clone: The sample contains more than one DNA sequence encoding this CDR3. The V call is TRBV6-1, the J call TRBJ2-3, with TRBD2 matching over 9 bases. V dropped 4 bases and J dropped 3; count of bases not matched to a gene: 8. Germline V gene lookup returns CDR1 MNHNS and CDR2 SASEGT. The CDR3 totals 16 residues. In DNA, the CDR3 is TGTGCCAGCAGTGGGGGGGCGGGGGGGGTAACAGATACGCAGTATTTT. Encoded protein: CASSGGAGGVTDTQYF.

This sequence joins TRBV5-1 and TRBJ1-1, with 10 bases that match TRBD1. V lost 3 bases, J lost 5 bases, and 10 bases stayed unmatched. Per the germline V gene, CDR1 is SGHRS and CDR2 is YFSETQ. The CDR3 covers 16 residues. The CDR3 bases are TGCGCCAGCAGCTGGGGCTGGACAGGGGGAGGGACTGAAGCTTTCTTT. Residues: CASSWGWTGGGTEAFF.

Notes on this clone: The sample carries other DNA sequences with the same CDR3. The rearrangement links TRBV7-9 to TRBJ1-1; 7 nucleotides match TRBD1. The CDR3 consists of 15 residues. Germline values: CDR1 SEHNR, CDR2 FQNEAQ (reference sequence). V was pared by 5 bases and J by 0 bases, with 6 bases of the junction left unmatched. CDR3 nucleotides: TGTGCCAGCAGCGCACAGGGACAGTTGAACACTGAAGCTTTCTTT. Its protein is CASSAQGQLNTEAFF.

J is TRBJ2-2 and V is TRBV6-5; TRBD2 might be the D (6 bases). Germline-derived CDR1 and CDR2 are MNHEY and SVGAGI. Trimming left V 6 bases short and J 0 bases short, with 11 bases between. The CDR3 spans 15 residues. The CDR3 coding sequence is TGTGCCAGCAGACGGGACTTCGCGAACACCGGGGAGCTGTTTTTT. Protein product: CASRRDFANTGELFF.

This chain uses TRBV9 with TRBJ2-3; D is perhaps TRBD2 (5 bases). The CDR3 loop spans 12 amino acids. V lost 4 bases, J lost 11 bases, and 14 bases lay in between. Germline V lookup: CDR1 SGDLS, CDR2 YYNGEE. The CDR3 region has the DNA TGTGCCAGCAGCTTGCGGACTGCAAGGCAGTATTTT. Its protein is CASSLRTARQYF.